This T cell receptor beta chain was observed in a study of beta chain features in type 1 diabetes. Study-level points and caveats: TCRB rearrangement may or may not be influenced by HLA type; here this remained unresolved. All four CD4+ subsets of Type 1 diabetes patients contained TCRB CDR3s that were moderately but significantly shorter.

As concerns this clone: Its antigen is still unknown.

Expressed TCRB transcripts were sequenced because the isolated RNA had all been reverse transcribed beforehand. Repertoires were generated with immunoSEQ multiplex PCR, while TCRdb's copy carries only in-frame clones and drops some. This table has 500,000 to 850,000 clones, about an eighth appearing once. Trimming at V came to 6 bases and at J to 7 bases, leaving 8 bases not matched to a gene. CDR3 length: 14 amino acids. Germline V CDR1 and CDR2: MDHEN, SYDVKM. Material: naive CD4+ T cells from blood. The sequence came from a young man with type 1 diabetes. This rearrangement joins TRBV28 to TRBJ2-1, with 8 bases identical to TRBD2. The CDR3 spells CASSSSGRWNEQFF. Here the CDR3 DNA reads TGTGCCAGCAGCTCGAGCGGGAGATGGAATGAGCAGTTCTTC.